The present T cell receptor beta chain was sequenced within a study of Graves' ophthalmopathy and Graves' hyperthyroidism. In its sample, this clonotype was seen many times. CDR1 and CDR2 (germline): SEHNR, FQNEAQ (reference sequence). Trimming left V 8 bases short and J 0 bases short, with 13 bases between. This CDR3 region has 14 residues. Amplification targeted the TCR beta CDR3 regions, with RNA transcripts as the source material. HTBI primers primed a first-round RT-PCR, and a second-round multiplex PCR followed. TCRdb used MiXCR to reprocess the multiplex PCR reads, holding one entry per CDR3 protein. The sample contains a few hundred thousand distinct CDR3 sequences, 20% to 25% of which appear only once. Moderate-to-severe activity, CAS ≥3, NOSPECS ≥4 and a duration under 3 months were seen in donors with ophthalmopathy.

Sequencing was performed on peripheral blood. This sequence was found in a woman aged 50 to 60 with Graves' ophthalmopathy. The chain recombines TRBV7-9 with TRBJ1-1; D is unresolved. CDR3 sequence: CASEDSPMNTEAFF. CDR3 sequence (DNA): TGTGCCAGCGAGGACTCCCCCATGAACACTGAAGCTTTCTTT. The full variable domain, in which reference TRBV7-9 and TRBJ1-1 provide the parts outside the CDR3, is DTGVSQNPRHKITKRGQNVTFRCDPISEHNRLYWYRQTLGQGPEFLTYFQNEAQLEKSRLLSDRFSAERPKGSFSTLEIQRTEQGDSAMYLCASEDSPMNTEAFFGQGTRLTVV.